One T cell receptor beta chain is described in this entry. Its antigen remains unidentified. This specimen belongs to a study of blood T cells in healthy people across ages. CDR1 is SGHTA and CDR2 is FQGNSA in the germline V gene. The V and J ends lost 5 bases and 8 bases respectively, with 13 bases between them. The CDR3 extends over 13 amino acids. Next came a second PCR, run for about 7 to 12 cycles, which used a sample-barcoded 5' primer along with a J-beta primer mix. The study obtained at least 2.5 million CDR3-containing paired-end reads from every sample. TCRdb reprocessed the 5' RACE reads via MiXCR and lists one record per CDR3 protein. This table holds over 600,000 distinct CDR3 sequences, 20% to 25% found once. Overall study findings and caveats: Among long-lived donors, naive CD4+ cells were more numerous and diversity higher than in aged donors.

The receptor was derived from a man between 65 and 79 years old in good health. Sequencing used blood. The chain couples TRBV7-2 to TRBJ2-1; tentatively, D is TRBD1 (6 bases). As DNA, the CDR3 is TGTGCCAGCAGCCCACTAGGGGGACATGAGCAGTTCTTC. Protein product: CASSPLGGHEQFF. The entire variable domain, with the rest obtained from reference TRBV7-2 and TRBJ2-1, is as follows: GAGVSQSPSNKVTEKGKDVELRCDPISGHTALYWYRQSLGQGLEFLIYFQGNSAPDKSGLPSDRFSAERTGGSVSTLTIQRTQQEDSAVYLCASSPLGGHEQFFGPGTRLTVL.